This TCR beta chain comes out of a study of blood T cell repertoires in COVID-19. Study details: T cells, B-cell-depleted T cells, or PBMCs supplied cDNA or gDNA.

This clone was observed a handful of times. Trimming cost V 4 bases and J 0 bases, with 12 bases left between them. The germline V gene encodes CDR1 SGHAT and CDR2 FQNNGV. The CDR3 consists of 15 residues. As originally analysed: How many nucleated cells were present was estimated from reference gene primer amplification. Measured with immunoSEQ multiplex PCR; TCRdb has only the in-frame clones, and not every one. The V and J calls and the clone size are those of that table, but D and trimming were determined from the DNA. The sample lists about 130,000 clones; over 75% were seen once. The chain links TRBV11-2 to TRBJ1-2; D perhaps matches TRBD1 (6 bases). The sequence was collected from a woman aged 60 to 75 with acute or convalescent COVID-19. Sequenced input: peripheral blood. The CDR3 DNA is TGTGCCAGCAGCTCCGGGGACACAGCTAACTATGGCTACACCTTC. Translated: CASSSGDTANYGYTF. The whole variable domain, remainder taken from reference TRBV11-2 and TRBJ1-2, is EAGVAQSPRYKIIEKRQSVAFWCNPISGHATLYWYQQILGQGPKLLIQFQNNGVVDDSQLPKDRFSAERLKGVDSTLKIQPAKLEDSAVYLCASSSGDTANYGYTFGSGTRLTVV.